The rows below give T cell receptor beta chains drawn from one sample of a study of blood T cell repertoires in COVID-19. Assay used: immunoSEQ multiplex PCR; TCRdb lists only in-frame clones, some missing. The sample lists approximately 53,000 clones; roughly 82% were seen once. Sequenced input: peripheral blood. These receptors all stem from a woman in her fifties or sixties with acute or convalescent COVID-19. CDR3s include the opening cysteine and the closing phenylalanine or tryptophan. Each record gives: D gene, J gene, V gene, clone size, CDR3 protein, CDR3 DNA. D genes are given only for firm matches. Clone size, where shown, is once, few, many, or a class for clones that have expanded.

-	TRBJ1-1	TRBV12-3/TRBV12-4	-	CASSPGGTEAFF	TGTGCCAGCAGCCCCGGGGGCACTGAAGCTTTCTTT
TRBD1	TRBJ2-7	TRBV7-2	-	CASSSGTGSYEQYF	TGTGCCAGCAGCTCCGGGACAGGGTCCTACGAGCAGTACTTC
-	TRBJ1-2	TRBV6-5	-	CASTPELVNYGYTF	TGTGCCAGCACCCCGGAGCTGGTTAACTATGGCTACACCTTC
-	TRBJ1-1	TRBV27	-	CASSPRGGWNTEAFF	TGTGCCAGCAGTCCCCGAGGGGGATGGAACACTGAAGCTTTCTTT
-	TRBJ2-1	TRBV19	few	CASSIRGLRSYNEQFF	TGTGCCAGTAGTATAAGGGGACTCCGCTCCTACAATGAGCAGTTCTTC
-	TRBJ2-1	TRBV5-8	-	CASSPLVSYNEQFF	TGTGCCAGCAGCCCCCTTGTCTCCTACAATGAGCAGTTCTTC
-	TRBJ2-7	TRBV7-6	-	CASSLAPESYEQYF	TGTGCCAGCAGCTTAGCGCCCGAGTCCTACGAGCAGTACTTC
TRBD2	TRBJ2-3	TRBV11-2	-	CASSPVSGGRYF	TGTGCCAGCAGCCCCGTCAGCGGGGGCCGGTATTTT
TRBD1	TRBJ1-4	TRBV30	-	CAWSAYRGSEKLFF	TGTGCCTGGAGTGCATACAGGGGTAGCGAAAAACTGTTTTTT
-	TRBJ2-1	TRBV7-3	-	CASSLVGSSYNEQFF	TGTGCCAGCAGCTTAGTGGGGAGCTCCTACAATGAGCAGTTCTTC
TRBD1	TRBJ1-2	TRBV5-1	few	CASSRDGQANYGYTF	TGCGCCAGCAGCCGAGATGGACAGGCTAACTATGGCTACACCTTC
-	TRBJ1-1	TRBV5-1	-	CASTLGPGGVNTEAFF	TGCGCCAGCACCTTAGGACCCGGGGGGGTGAACACTGAAGCTTTCTTT